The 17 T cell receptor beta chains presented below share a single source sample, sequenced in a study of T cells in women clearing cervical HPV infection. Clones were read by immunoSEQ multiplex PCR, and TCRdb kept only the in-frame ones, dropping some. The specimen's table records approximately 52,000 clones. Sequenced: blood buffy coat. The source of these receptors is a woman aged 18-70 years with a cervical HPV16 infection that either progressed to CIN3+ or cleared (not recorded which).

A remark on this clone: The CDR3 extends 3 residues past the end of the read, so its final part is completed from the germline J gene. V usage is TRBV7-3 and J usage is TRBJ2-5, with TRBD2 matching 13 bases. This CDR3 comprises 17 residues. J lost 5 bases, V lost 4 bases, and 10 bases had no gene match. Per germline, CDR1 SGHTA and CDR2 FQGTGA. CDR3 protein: CASSSTSGGGVWETQYF. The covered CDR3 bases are TGTGCCAGCAGCTCTACTAGCGGGGGGGGAGTGTGGGAGACC.

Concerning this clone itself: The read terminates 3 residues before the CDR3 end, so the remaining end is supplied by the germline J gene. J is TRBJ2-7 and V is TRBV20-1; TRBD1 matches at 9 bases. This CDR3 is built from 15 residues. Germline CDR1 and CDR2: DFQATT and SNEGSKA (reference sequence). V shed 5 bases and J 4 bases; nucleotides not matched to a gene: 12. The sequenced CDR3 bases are TGCAGTGCTTACCTACAGGGGGCGGGGAGGTACGAG. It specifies CSAYLQGAGRYE. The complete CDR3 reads CSAYLQGAGRYEQYF.

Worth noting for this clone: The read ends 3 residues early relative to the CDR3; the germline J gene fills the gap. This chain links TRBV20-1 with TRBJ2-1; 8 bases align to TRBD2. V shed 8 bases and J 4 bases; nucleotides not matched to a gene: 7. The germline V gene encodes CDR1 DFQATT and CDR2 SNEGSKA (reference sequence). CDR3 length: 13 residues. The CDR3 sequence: CSLASGLYNEQFF. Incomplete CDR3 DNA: TGCAGTCTCGCTAGCGGGCTTTACAATGAG.

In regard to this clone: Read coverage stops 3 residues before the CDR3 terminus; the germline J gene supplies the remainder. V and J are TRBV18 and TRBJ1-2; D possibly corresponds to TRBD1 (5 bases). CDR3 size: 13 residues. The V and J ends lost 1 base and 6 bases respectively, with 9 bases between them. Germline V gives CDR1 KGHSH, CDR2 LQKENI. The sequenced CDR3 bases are TGTGCCAGCTCACCACGCCAGGGAGATGGC. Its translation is CASSPRQGDG. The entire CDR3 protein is CASSPRQGDGYTF.

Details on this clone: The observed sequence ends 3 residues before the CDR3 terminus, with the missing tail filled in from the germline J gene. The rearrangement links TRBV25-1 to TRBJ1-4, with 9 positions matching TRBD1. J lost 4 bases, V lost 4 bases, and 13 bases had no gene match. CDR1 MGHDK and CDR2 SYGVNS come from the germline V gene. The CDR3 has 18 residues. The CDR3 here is CASSAPGQGVRFNEKLFF. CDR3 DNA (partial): TGTGCCAGCAGTGCTCCGGGACAGGGAGTCCGTTTTAATGAAAAA.

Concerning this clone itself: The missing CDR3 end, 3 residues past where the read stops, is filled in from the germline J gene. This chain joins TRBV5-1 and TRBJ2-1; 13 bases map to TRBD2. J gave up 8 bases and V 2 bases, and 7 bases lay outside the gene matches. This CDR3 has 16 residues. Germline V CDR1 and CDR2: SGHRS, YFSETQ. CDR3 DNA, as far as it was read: TGCGCCAGCAGCTTAACCGGGACTAGCGGGATCCATGAG. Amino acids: CASSLTGTSGIHE. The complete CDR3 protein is CASSLTGTSGIHEQFF.

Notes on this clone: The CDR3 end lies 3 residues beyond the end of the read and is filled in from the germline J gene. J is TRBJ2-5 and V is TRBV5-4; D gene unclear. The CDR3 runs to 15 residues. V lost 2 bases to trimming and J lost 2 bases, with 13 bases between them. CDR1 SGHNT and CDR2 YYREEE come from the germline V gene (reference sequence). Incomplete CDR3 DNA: TGTGCCAGCAGCTTCGACGGCGTACTACAAGAGACC. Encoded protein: CASSFDGVLQET. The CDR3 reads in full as CASSFDGVLQETQYF.

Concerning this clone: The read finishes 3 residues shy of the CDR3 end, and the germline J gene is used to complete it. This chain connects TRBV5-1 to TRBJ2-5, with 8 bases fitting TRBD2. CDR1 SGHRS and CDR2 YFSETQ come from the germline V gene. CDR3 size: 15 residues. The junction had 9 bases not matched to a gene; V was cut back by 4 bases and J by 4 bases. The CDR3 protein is CASSHGTRNGETQYF. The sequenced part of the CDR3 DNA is TGCGCCAGCAGCCACGGGACTAGAAACGGAGAGACC.

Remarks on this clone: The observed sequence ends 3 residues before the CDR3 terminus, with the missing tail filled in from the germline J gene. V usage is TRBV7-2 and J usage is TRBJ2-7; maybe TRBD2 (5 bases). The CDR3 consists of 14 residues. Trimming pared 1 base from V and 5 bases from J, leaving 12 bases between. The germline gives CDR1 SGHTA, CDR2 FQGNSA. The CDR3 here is CASSLGRGTDEQYF. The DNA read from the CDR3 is TGTGCCAGCAGCTTAGGACGGGGAACCGACGAG.

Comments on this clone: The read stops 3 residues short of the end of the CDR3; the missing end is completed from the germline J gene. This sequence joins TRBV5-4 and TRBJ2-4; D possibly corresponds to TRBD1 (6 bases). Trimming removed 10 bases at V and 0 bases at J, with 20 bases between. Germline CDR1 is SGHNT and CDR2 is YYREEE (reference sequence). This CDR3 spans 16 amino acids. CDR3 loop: CAVMNGQSLAKNIQYF. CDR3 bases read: TGTGCCGTGATGAACGGACAGAGCCTAGCCAAAAACATT.

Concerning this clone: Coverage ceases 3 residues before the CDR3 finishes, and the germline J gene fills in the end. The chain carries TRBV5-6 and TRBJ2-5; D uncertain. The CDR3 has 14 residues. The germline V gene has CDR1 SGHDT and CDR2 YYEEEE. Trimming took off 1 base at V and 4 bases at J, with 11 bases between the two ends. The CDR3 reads CASSLLGGPETQYF. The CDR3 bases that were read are TGTGCCAGCAGCTTGTTAGGCGGCCCAGAGACC.

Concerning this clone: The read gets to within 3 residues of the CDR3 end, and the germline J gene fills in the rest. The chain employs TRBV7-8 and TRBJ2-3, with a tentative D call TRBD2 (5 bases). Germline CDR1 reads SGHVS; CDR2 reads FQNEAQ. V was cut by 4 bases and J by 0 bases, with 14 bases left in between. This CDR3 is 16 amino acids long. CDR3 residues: CASSSRQRYSTDTQYF. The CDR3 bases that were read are TGTGCCAGCAGCTCCCGTCAGCGGTATAGCACAGATACG.

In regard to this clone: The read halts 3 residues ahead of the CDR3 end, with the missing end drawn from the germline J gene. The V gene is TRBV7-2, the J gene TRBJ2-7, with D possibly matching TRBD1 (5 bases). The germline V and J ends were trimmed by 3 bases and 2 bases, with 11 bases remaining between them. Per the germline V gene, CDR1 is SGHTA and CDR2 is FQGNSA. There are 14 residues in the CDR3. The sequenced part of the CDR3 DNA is TGTGCCAGCAGCTTCCACAGGAGACCCTACGAG. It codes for CASSFHRRPYE. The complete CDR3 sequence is CASSFHRRPYEQYF.

CDR3 sequence: CASRGLAGYYEQFF. CDR3 bases read: TGTGCCAGCAGGGGACTAGCGGGGTATTATGAG. The J gene is TRBJ2-1, the V gene TRBV5-6; 13 nucleotides align to TRBD2. The CDR3 is cut off 3 residues early in the read; its end comes from the germline J gene. Germline-derived CDR1 and CDR2 are SGHDT and YYEEEE. This CDR3 comprises 14 residues. V shed 5 bases and J 8 bases; nucleotides not matched to a gene: 4.

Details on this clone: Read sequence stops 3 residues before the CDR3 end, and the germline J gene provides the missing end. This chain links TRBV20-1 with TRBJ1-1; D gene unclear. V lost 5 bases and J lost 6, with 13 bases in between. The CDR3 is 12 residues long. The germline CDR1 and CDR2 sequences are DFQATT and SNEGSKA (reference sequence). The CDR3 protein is CSAGTLAAEAFF. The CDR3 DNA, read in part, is TGCAGTGCTGGCACCCTAGCTGCTGAA.

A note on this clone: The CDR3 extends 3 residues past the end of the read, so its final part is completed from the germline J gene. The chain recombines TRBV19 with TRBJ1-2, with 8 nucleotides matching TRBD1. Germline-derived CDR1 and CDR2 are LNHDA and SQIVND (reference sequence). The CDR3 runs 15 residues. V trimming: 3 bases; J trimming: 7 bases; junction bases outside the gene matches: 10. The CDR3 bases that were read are TGTGCCAGTAGTATCGGACAGGGACTAAAGGGTGGC. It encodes CASSIGQGLKGG. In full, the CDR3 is CASSIGQGLKGGYTF.

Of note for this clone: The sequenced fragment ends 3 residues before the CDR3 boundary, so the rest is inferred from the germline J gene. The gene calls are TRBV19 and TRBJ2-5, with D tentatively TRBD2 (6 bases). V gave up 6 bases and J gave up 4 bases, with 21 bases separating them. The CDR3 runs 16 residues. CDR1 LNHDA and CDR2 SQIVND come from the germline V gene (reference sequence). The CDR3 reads CASSPRTSTRRETQYF. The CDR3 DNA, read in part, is TGTGCCAGTAGCCCAAGGACTTCGACTAGACGAGAGACC.